One and the same sample provided the 29 T cell receptor beta chains below, sequenced in a study of OX40 agonist ivuxolimab in advanced cancers. The assay was immunoSEQ multiplex PCR, and TCRdb's table has in-frame clones only and misses some. This repertoire shows 80,000 to 130,000 clones, about nine tenths found once; its top ten account for 0.25% to 0.35%. Specimen: CD4+ or CD8+ T cells sorted from blood, collected in a trial of the OX40 agonist ivuxolimab. The source of these receptors is an adult with an advanced solid tumor such as melanoma, head and neck, liver or kidney cancer.

The V and J genes are TRBV7-6 and TRBJ1-3, with D hard to call. Trimming removed 4 bases from V and 8 bases from J, with 9 bases in between. The CDR3 length is 12 residues. Germline lookup yields CDR1 SGHVS and CDR2 FNYEAQ. The CDR3 reads CASSSPGDTIYF. DNA of the CDR3: TGTGCCAGCAGCTCCCCCGGGGACACCATATATTTT.

This chain links TRBV29-1 with TRBJ2-1, with TRBD2 as a possible D gene (5 bases). V shed 8 bases and J shed 6 bases, with 17 bases lying between them. The CDR3 runs 13 residues. The germline V gene has CDR1 SQVTM and CDR2 ANQGSEA. CDR3 sequence reads: CSTLGRELNEQFF. CDR3 sequence (DNA): TGCAGCACCTTGGGAAGGGAGCTCAATGAGCAGTTCTTC.

This chain uses TRBV30 with TRBJ2-7; D could derive from TRBD1 or TRBD2 (5 bases each). Trimming took 5 bases from V and 2 from J, leaving 10 bases between them. CDR1 GTSNPN and CDR2 SVGIG come from the germline V gene (reference sequence). This CDR3 has 12 amino acids. CDR3 amino acids: CAWGGGPYEQYF. In nucleotides, the CDR3 is TGTGCCTGGGGGGGTGGCCCCTACGAGCAGTACTTC.

This clone is a singleton in its sample. The same CDR3 also results from other DNA sequences found in this sample. V usage is TRBV28 and J usage is TRBJ2-7; unclear D gene. Germline V gives CDR1 MDHEN, CDR2 SYDVKM. V was pared by 2 bases and J by 2 bases, with 1 base between. The CDR3 consists of 11 residues. The CDR3 protein is CASSLAYEQYF. Here the CDR3 DNA reads TGTGCCAGCAGTTTAGCCTACGAGCAGTACTTC. The variable domain in full, with the rest retrieved from reference TRBV28 and TRBJ2-7, is DVKVTQSSRYLVKRTGEKVFLECVQDMDHENMFWYRQDPGLGLRLIYFSYDVKMKEKGDIPEGYSVSREKKERFSLILESASTNQTSMYLCASSLAYEQYFGPGTRLTVT.

The rearrangement links TRBV12-1 to TRBJ2-3; the DNA was not compared with TRBD2, the D call given in the table. TRBV12-1 is marked as a pseudogene. This CDR3 is built from 17 residues. DNA for the CDR3: TGTGCCAGGACGGCGGGGGGCGGGTGGCCTAGCACAGATACGCAGTATTTT. Protein: CARTAGGGWPSTDTQYF.

J is TRBJ2-7 and V is TRBV6-1, with D uncertain. V lost 6 bases and J lost 6, with 18 bases in between. The germline CDR1 and CDR2 sequences are MNHNS and SASEGT. The CDR3 loop spans 14 amino acids. This CDR3 is CASSLGPLWSEQYF. In DNA form, the CDR3 reads TGTGCCAGCAGCCTAGGCCCCCTCTGGAGCGAGCAGTACTTC.

The chain links TRBV29-1 to TRBJ2-5, with D perhaps matching TRBD1 or TRBD2 (6 bases each). The CDR3 sequence is 13 residues long. Germline V gives CDR1 SQVTM, CDR2 ANQGSEA. Trimming removed 4 bases from V and 2 bases from J, with 11 bases in between. For the CDR3, the DNA is TGCAGCGTTGGAGGGGGGCAGCAAGAGACCCAGTACTTC. The encoded protein is CSVGGGQQETQYF.

This chain uses TRBV2 with TRBJ2-5; possibly TRBD2 for D (5 bases). Germline values: CDR1 SNHLY, CDR2 FYNNEI. Between the trimmed V and J ends, which lost 5 bases and 4 bases, there was a span of 14 bases. The CDR3 sequence is 14 residues long. The CDR3 reads CASSITRAGETQYF. DNA of the CDR3: TGTGCCAGCAGTATCACGAGGGCTGGAGAGACCCAGTACTTC.

The chain is built from TRBV19 and TRBJ1-5; D gene uncertain. Germline V gives CDR1 LNHDA, CDR2 SQIVND (reference sequence). The CDR3 has 14 amino acids. Trimming stripped 3 bases from V and 7 bases from J, with 13 bases between. CDR3 sequence: CASSMMGGEQPQHF. CDR3 nucleotide sequence: TGTGCCAGTAGTATGATGGGTGGGGAACAGCCCCAGCATTTT.

To note about this clone: The junction departs from the called germline gene at one end, perhaps through a read error. The chain recombines TRBV28 with TRBJ1-1; TRBD1 matches 7 bases. Germline V gene data show CDR1 as MDHEN and CDR2 as SYDVKM. The CDR3 runs 12 residues. The CDR3 DNA reads TGTGCCAGCAATTTAAGGACAGGCGAAGCTTTCTTT. Amino acid sequence: CASNLRTGEAFF. The full variable domain, completed using reference TRBV28 and TRBJ1-1, is DVKVTQSSRYLVKRTGEKVFLECVQDMDHENMFWYRQDPGLGLRLIYFSYDVKMKEKGDIPEGYSVSREKKERFSLILESASTNQTSMYLCASNLRTGEAFFGQGTRLTVV.

The genes are TRBV11-2 and TRBJ1-1; D is unclear. The length of the CDR3 is 15 residues. V lost 5 bases to trimming and J lost 1 base, with 14 bases between them. Germline V gene data show CDR1 as SGHAT and CDR2 as FQNNGV. CDR3 nucleotides: TGTGCCAGCAGCCTAGGTCACGGTCCGAACACTGAAGCTTTCTTT. Residues: CASSLGHGPNTEAFF.

The rearrangement joins TRBV27 to TRBJ2-7, with a tentative D call TRBD2 (6 bases). The CDR3 runs 13 residues. Trimming took 8 bases from V and 0 from J, leaving 11 bases between them. Germline CDR1 MNHEY, CDR2 SMNVEV (reference sequence). The CDR3 protein is CASARGGSYEQYF. The CDR3 nucleotides are TGTGCCAGCGCTAGGGGAGGCTCCTACGAGCAGTACTTC.

The V and J genes are TRBV10-3 and TRBJ2-2; the D call may be TRBD1 or TRBD2 (5 bases each). The CDR3 has 18 residues. Trimming left V 3 bases short and J 2 bases short, with 19 bases between. Germline assignment: CDR1 ENHRY and CDR2 SYGVKD. As DNA, the CDR3 is TGTGCCATCAGTGACCCACCGGGACGACAGCGAAACACCGGGGAGCTGTTTTTT. Translated, it gives CAISDPPGRQRNTGELFF.

This clone was detected only once. This chain links TRBV7-9 with TRBJ1-2; D call uncertain. Germline V gene lookup returns CDR1 SEHNR and CDR2 FQNEAQ (reference sequence). The CDR3 is 12 residues long. Trimming removed 5 bases from V and 6 bases from J, with 10 bases in between. The CDR3 sequence is CASSVGPDGYTF. For the CDR3, the DNA is TGTGCCAGCAGCGTCGGTCCTGATGGCTACACCTTC.

The gene calls are TRBV9 and TRBJ2-1; the D is unclear. This CDR3 has 13 residues. The germline gives CDR1 SGDLS, CDR2 YYNGEE. Deletions cut 0 bases from V and 8 bases from J, with 9 bases between. Here the CDR3 DNA reads TGTGCCAGCAGCGTAGCCCCTTCCCATGAGCAGTTCTTC. Amino acid sequence: CASSVAPSHEQFF.

J is TRBJ2-7 and V is TRBV6-5; 10 bases map to TRBD1. J gave up 5 bases and V 2 bases, and 3 bases lay outside the gene matches. CDR3 length: 14 residues. Germline V CDR1 and CDR2: MNHEY, SVGAGI. CDR3 DNA sequence: TGTGCCAGCAGTTACGCGGGACAGGGGAACGAGCAGTACTTC. Translation gives CASSYAGQGNEQYF.

The chain recombines TRBV9 with TRBJ2-2; perhaps TRBD2 as D (5 bases). V was clipped by 0 bases and J by 1 base, with 10 bases between them. CDR1 and CDR2 (germline): SGDLS, YYNGEE. This CDR3 region has 16 residues. The CDR3 nucleotides read TGTGCCAGCAGCGTAGGTGGGAGCGGGAACACCGGGGAGCTGTTTTTT. This sequence encodes CASSVGGSGNTGELFF.

The genes are TRBV11-2 and TRBJ2-7; TRBD1 agrees at 10 bases. CDR3 length equals 14 residues. CDR1 SGHAT and CDR2 FQNNGV come from the germline V gene. V shed 5 bases and J 3 bases; nucleotides not matched to a gene: 4. The CDR3 spells CASSRDRGGYEQYF. CDR3 sequence (DNA): TGTGCCAGCAGCCGGGACAGGGGTGGCTACGAGCAGTACTTC.

For this clone: This CDR3 is also generated by other DNA sequences in the sample. The chain carries TRBV18 and TRBJ2-7; TRBD1 aligns across 9 bases. V trimming: 3 bases; J trimming: 4 bases; junction bases outside the gene matches: 1. This CDR3 region has 13 residues. Germline CDR1 and CDR2: KGHSH and LQKENI. The CDR3 sequence: CASSPGTGYEQYF. CDR3 bases: TGTGCCAGCTCACCCGGGACAGGGTACGAGCAGTACTTC.

CDR3 amino acids: CASSLVLAKNIQYF. The CDR3 DNA sequence: TGTGCCAGCAGCTTAGTTTTAGCCAAAAACATTCAGTACTTC. This chain links TRBV7-9 with TRBJ2-4; D is ambiguous. V shed 1 base and J shed 0 bases, with 4 bases lying between them. The CDR3 sequence is 14 residues long. The germline V gene has CDR1 SEHNR and CDR2 FQNEAQ (reference sequence).

V usage is TRBV23-1 and J usage is TRBJ2-5; 7 bases are shared with TRBD1. TRBV23-1 is an ORF, and what it does is uncertain. CDR3 size: 15 residues. With 1 base clipped from V and 4 bases from J, the junction kept 6 bases outside the gene matches. The CDR3 protein is CASSQLTGNRETQYF. CDR3 nucleotides: TGCGCCAGCAGTCAATTGACAGGGAATCGAGAGACCCAGTACTTC.

The J gene is TRBJ2-7, the V gene TRBV7-9; D not resolved. Germline CDR1 SEHNR, CDR2 FQNEAQ (reference sequence). V was clipped by 1 base and J by 6 bases, with 10 bases between them. The CDR3 totals 13 residues. CDR3 nucleotide sequence: TGTGCCAGCAGCTTAGACCCCAAGAGCGAGCAGTACTTC. Its protein is CASSLDPKSEQYF.

The CDR3 is CASSVGLDGYTDTQYF. In nucleotides, the CDR3 is TGTGCCAGCAGCGTAGGACTAGATGGTTACACAGATACGCAGTATTTT. The chain has TRBV9 and TRBJ2-3; D perhaps matches TRBD2 (6 bases). This CDR3 comprises 16 residues. Germline lookup yields CDR1 SGDLS and CDR2 YYNGEE. Deletions cut 0 bases from V and 2 bases from J, with 13 bases between.

The J gene is TRBJ1-1, the V gene TRBV6-5, with D possibly being TRBD1 (6 bases). Deletions cut 2 bases from V and 0 bases from J, with 10 bases between. Germline V gene data show CDR1 as MNHEY and CDR2 as SVGAGI. The CDR3 has 15 amino acids. The CDR3, as DNA: TGTGCCAGCAGTTACCAGGACAGTATGAACACTGAAGCTTTCTTT. Translation gives CASSYQDSMNTEAFF.

The chain combines TRBV6-1 with TRBJ2-7, with 11 bases identical to TRBD1. V was pared by 6 bases and J by 6 bases, with 10 bases of the junction left unmatched. The CDR3 contains 15 residues. Germline CDR1 is MNHNS and CDR2 is SASEGT. The CDR3 coding sequence is TGTGCCAGCAGGGGATCCGGGACAGGGGGATTCGAGCAGTACTTC. This codes for CASRGSGTGGFEQYF.

This clone was recorded once. The gene calls are TRBV7-2 and TRBJ1-3; D call uncertain. There are 12 residues in the CDR3. Trimming took 5 bases from V and 5 from J, leaving 7 bases between them. Per the germline V gene, CDR1 is SGHTA and CDR2 is FQGNSA. The CDR3 protein is CASSLWRNTIYF. For the CDR3, the DNA is TGTGCCAGCAGCCTATGGCGAAACACCATATATTTT.

This sequence joins TRBV7-9 and TRBJ2-5; D not resolved. From germline, CDR1 is SEHNR and CDR2 FQNEAQ (reference sequence). This CDR3 spans 15 amino acids. The V end was cut by 5 bases, the J end by 2 bases, with 15 bases between. DNA of the CDR3: TGTGCCAGCAGCCCCTCCTTGGGGATACAAGAGACCCAGTACTTC. Translation gives CASSPSLGIQETQYF.

The chain joins TRBV11-1 to TRBJ2-7; 7 positions agree with TRBD2. The germline CDR1 and CDR2 sequences are SGHAT and FQDESV (reference sequence). The ends lost 2 bases at V and 1 base at J; junction bases unmatched: 5. The CDR3 totals 15 residues. This CDR3 reads CASSLTQGGSYEQYF. The CDR3 DNA sequence: TGTGCCAGCAGCTTAACCCAGGGAGGGTCCTACGAGCAGTACTTC.

This chain connects TRBV5-4 to TRBJ2-5; D tentatively fits TRBD1 or TRBD2 (5 bases each). This CDR3 has 16 residues. The germline V gene has CDR1 SGHNT and CDR2 YYREEE (reference sequence). V lost 3 bases and J 5 bases, leaving 20 bases between the germline ends. The CDR3 region is CASSSIGHGAVETQYF. In DNA, the CDR3 is TGTGCCAGCAGCTCGATAGGGCACGGGGCAGTGGAGACCCAGTACTTC.